These 14 T cell receptor beta chains came from one sample sequenced in a study of shared clonotypes between healthy human individuals. Libraries were prepared by immunoSEQ multiplex PCR; TCRdb keeps only in-frame clonotypes and omits some of them. The sample comprises 2 million to 2.5 million clones, approximately 96% of which are singletons, and around 0.13% rests with the top ten. Source material: naive CD4+ T cells sorted from blood. Subset given: CD45RA+ positively selected. Every receptor here comes from a man aged 18-30 years in good health.

The V call is TRBV6-5, the J call TRBJ1-6; 9 bases align to TRBD1. The CDR3 is made up of 15 amino acids. V lost 7 bases to trimming and J lost 7 bases; unmatched junction nucleotides: 8. Germline CDR1 is MNHEY and CDR2 is SVGAGI. The CDR3 bases are TGTGCCAGCAAAATGGCGGACAGGGGAAATTCACCCCTCCACTTT. The encoded protein is CASKMADRGNSPLHF.

V usage is TRBV5-1 and J usage is TRBJ1-4; D gene uncertain. CDR3 length equals 13 residues. Germline loops: CDR1 SGHRS, CDR2 YFSETQ. Deletions cut 4 bases from V and 5 bases from J, with 9 bases between. The CDR3 is CASSQTNNEKLFF. DNA of the CDR3: TGCGCCAGCAGCCAGACAAACAATGAAAAACTGTTTTTT.

This chain links TRBV7-8 with TRBJ2-7; D uncertain. V lost 3 bases to trimming and J lost 6 bases, with 9 bases between them. This CDR3 region has 12 residues. Germline V gene sequence: CDR1 SGHVS, CDR2 FQNEAQ. The CDR3 reads CASSFPDGEQYF. For the CDR3, the DNA is TGTGCCAGCAGCTTCCCAGACGGCGAGCAGTACTTC. The variable domain in full, with the rest retrieved from reference TRBV7-8 and TRBJ2-7, is GAGVSQSPRYKVAKRGQDVALRCDPISGHVSLFWYQQALGQGPEFLTYFQNEAQLDKSGLPSDRFFAERPEGSVSTLKIQRTQQEDSAVYLCASSFPDGEQYFGPGTRLTVT.

This chain links TRBV5-1 with TRBJ1-1, with unresolved D. The germline V gene has CDR1 SGHRS and CDR2 YFSETQ. The germline V and J ends were trimmed by 0 bases and 5 bases, with 8 bases remaining between them. The CDR3 is 13 amino acids. In nucleotides, the CDR3 is TGCGCCAGCAGCTTGGAGTCTTTGACTGAAGCTTTCTTT. This encodes CASSLESLTEAFF.

This chain links TRBV21-1 with TRBJ1-6; the DNA was not used to check the table's D call, TRBD1. TRBV21-1 is a recognized pseudogene. The CDR3 runs 16 residues. This CDR3 reads CASSNSSGPINSPLHF. CDR3 nucleotide sequence: TGTGCCAGCAGCAATTCATCAGGGCCGATTAATTCACCCCTCCACTTT.

The chain employs TRBV10-1 and TRBJ2-1; no reliable D call. Trimming pared 3 bases from V and 0 bases from J, leaving 9 bases between. The V gene's germline CDR1 is WNHNN and CDR2 SYGVQD (reference sequence). The CDR3 sequence is 15 residues long. The CDR3 loop is CASSEATSSYNEQFF. For the CDR3, the DNA is TGCGCCAGCAGTGAAGCCACCAGCTCCTACAATGAGCAGTTCTTC.

The chain employs TRBV5-6 and TRBJ2-1; the D is unclear. The germline V gene has CDR1 SGHDT and CDR2 YYEEEE. V was cut by 4 bases and J by 5 bases, with 19 bases left in between. CDR3 length equals 16 residues. CDR3 bases: TGTGCCAGCAGCCCACTCGTTCGGACCATGGACAATGAGCAGTTCTTC. Translation: CASSPLVRTMDNEQFF.

In nucleotides, the CDR3 is TGTGCCAGCAGCCAGGGACTAGCGAACATCTACGAGCAGTACTTC. Its protein is CASSQGLANIYEQYF. J is TRBJ2-7 and V is TRBV5-4, with 10 bases fitting TRBD2. V was pared by 4 bases and J by 3 bases, with 7 bases of the junction left unmatched. Germline V gene sequence: CDR1 SGHNT, CDR2 YYREEE (reference sequence). The CDR3 sequence is 15 residues long.

The rearrangement joins TRBV11-2 to TRBJ2-7; TRBD1 aligns across 9 bases. The CDR3 sequence is 16 residues long. Losses at the gene ends were 5 bases for V and 3 bases for J; bases not matched to a gene: 11. CDR1 is SGHAT and CDR2 is FQNNGV in the germline V gene. CDR3 bases: TGTGCCAGCAGCGCCGGCGGGACAGGGAACGTCTACGAGCAGTACTTC. Its translation: CASSAGGTGNVYEQYF.

The chain employs TRBV19 and TRBJ2-5, with 11 bases lining up with TRBD1. Germline CDR1 is LNHDA and CDR2 is SQIVND (reference sequence). The CDR3 runs 16 residues. The ends lost 3 bases at V and 4 bases at J; junction bases unmatched: 7. CDR3 bases: TGTGCCAGTAGTATGGGGACAGGGGGTCTCGGAGAGACCCAGTACTTC. Translated, it gives CASSMGTGGLGETQYF.

The chain combines TRBV27 with TRBJ2-7, with TRBD1 identical over 9 bases. CDR3 size: 15 residues. The V gene end was trimmed by 6 bases and the J gene end by 4 bases; junction bases not matched to a gene: 10. Germline CDR1 reads MNHEY; CDR2 reads SMNVEV (reference sequence). CDR3 nucleotide sequence: TGTGCCAGCAGCAGAGCCTGGACAGGGGTGTACGAGCAGTACTTC. This sequence encodes CASSRAWTGVYEQYF.

This rearrangement joins TRBV5-4 to TRBJ2-5; D could derive from TRBD1 or TRBD2 (6 bases each). Looked up from germline, CDR1 is SGHNT and CDR2 is YYREEE (reference sequence). Deletions cut 4 bases from V and 5 bases from J, with 15 bases between. The CDR3 is 14 amino acids. CDR3 sequence (DNA): TGTGCCAGCAGCGACACAGGGAGCGGGGAGACCCAGTACTTC. It specifies CASSDTGSGETQYF.

This clone has just one count. Other nucleotide sequences from this sample produce the same CDR3. The chain joins TRBV18 to TRBJ1-3; TRBD1 is a possible D gene (6 bases). The CDR3 sequence is 16 residues long. Germline CDR1 KGHSH, CDR2 LQKENI. The V end lost 0 bases, the J end lost 0 bases, and 9 bases lay between the germline ends. Here the CDR3 DNA reads TGTGCCAGCTCACCACCCGGCAGGGGCTCTGGAAACACCATATATTTT. Residues: CASSPPGRGSGNTIYF.

The chain employs TRBV28 and TRBJ1-5; D possibly corresponds to TRBD1 (5 bases). V was shortened by 8 bases and J by 7 bases, with 18 bases between the two germline ends. CDR3 length: 14 amino acids. Germline CDR1 reads MDHEN; CDR2 reads SYDVKM. CDR3 in DNA: TGTGCCAGCCGGGGCCCAAAGGGTGGACAGCCCCAGCATTTT. This translates into CASRGPKGGQPQHF.